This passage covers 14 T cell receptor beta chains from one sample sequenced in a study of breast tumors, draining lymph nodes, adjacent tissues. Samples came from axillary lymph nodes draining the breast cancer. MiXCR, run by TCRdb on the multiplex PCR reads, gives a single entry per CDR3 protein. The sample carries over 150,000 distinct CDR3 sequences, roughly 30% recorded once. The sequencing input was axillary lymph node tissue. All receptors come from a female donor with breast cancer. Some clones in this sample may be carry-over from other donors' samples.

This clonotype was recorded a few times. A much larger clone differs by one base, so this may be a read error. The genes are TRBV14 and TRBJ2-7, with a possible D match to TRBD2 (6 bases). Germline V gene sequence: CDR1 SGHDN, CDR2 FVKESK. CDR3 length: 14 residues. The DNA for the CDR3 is TGTGCCAGCAGCCAAGGACCGACTAGTTACGAGCAGTCCTTC. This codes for CASSQGPTSYEQSF.

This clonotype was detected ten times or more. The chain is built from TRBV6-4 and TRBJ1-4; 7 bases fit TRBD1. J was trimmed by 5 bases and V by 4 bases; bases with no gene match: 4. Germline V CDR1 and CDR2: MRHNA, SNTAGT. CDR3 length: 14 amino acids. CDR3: CASSGAGGNEKLFF. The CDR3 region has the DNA TGTGCCAGCAGTGGCGCAGGGGGGAATGAAAAACTGTTTTTT.

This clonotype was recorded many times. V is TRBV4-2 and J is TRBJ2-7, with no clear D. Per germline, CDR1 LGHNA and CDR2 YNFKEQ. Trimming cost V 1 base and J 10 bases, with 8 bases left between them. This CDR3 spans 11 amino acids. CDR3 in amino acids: CASSQGGVQYF. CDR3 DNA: TGTGCCAGCAGCCAAGGTGGAGTCCAGTACTTC.

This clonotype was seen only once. The CDR3 DNA reads as TGTGCCAGCAGCCGGACGGGCGGAACTAGCACAGATACGCAGTATTTT. This translates into CASSRTGGTSTDTQYF. The chain carries TRBV3-1 and TRBJ2-3; D gene unclear. Between the trimmed V and J ends, which lost 4 bases and 0 bases, there was a span of 14 bases. The V gene's germline CDR1 is LGHDT and CDR2 YNNKEL (reference sequence). This CDR3 has 16 residues.

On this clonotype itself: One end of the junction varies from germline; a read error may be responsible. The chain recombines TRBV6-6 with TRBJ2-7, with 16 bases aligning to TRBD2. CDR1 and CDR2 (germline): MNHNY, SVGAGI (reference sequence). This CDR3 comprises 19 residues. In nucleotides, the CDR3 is TGTGCCAGCAGTCACTCTTTGGGACTAGCGGGAGGGGCATCCTACGAGCAGTACTTC. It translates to CASSHSLGLAGGASYEQYF.

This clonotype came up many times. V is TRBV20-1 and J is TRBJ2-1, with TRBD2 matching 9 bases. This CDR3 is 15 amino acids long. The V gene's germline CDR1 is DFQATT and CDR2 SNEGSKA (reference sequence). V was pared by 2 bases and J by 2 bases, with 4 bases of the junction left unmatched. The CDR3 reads CSARPRGGAYNEQFF. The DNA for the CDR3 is TGCAGTGCTAGACCGCGCGGGGGGGCCTACAATGAGCAGTTCTTC.

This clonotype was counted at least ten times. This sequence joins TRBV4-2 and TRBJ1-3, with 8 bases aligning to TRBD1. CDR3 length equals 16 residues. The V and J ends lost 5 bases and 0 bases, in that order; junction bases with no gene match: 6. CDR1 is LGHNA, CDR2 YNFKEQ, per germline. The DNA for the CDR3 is TGTGCCAGCAGCTACCGACAGGGGAGCTCTGGAAACACCATATATTTT. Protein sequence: CASSYRQGSSGNTIYF.

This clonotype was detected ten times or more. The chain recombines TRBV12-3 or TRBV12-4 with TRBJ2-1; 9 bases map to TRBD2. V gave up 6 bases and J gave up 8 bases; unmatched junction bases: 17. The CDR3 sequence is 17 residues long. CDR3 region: CASSIKERGVQRDEQFF. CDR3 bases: TGTGCCAGCAGCATCAAGGAGCGGGGGGTGCAAAGGGATGAGCAGTTCTTC.

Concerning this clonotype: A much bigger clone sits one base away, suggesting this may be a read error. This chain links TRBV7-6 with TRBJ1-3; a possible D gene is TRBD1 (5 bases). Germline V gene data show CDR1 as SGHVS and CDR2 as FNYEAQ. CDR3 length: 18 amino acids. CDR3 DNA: TGTGCCAGCAGCTCCTGGGGACCACGGACGGCCTCTGGACACACCATATATTTT. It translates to CASSSWGPRTASGHTIYF.

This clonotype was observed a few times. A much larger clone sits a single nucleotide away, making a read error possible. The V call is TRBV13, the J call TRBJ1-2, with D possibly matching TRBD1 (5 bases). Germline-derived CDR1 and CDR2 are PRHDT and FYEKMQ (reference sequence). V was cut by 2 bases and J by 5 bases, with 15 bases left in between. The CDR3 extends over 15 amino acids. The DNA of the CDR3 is TGTGCCAGCAGCTTACAACGCGGGGCAGAGTATGGCTACACCTTC. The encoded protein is CASSLQRGAEYGYTF.

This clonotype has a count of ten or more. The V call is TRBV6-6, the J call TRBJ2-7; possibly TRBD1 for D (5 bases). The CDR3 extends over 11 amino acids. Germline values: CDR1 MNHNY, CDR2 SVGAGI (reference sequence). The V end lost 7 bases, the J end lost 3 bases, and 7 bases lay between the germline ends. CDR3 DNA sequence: TGTGCCAGCACCAGGGACTACGAGCAGTACTTC. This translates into CASTRDYEQYF.

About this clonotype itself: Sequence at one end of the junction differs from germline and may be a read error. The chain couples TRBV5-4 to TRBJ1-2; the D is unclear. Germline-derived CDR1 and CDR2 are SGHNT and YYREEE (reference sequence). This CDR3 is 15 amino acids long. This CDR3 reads CASSFAMASRYGCTF. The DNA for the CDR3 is TGTGCCAGCAGCTTTGCGATGGCATCTCGGTATGGCTGCACCTTC.

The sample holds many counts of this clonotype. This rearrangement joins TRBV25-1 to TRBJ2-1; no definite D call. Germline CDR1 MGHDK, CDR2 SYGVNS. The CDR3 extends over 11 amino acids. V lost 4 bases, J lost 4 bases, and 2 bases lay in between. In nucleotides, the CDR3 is TGTGCCAGCAGTGCATACAATGAGCAGTTCTTC. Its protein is CASSAYNEQFF. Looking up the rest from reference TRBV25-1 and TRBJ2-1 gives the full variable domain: EADIYQTPRYLVIGTGKKITLECSQTMGHDKMYWYQQDPGMELHLIHYSYGVNSTEKGDLSSESTVSRIRTEHFPLTLESARPSHTSQYLCASSAYNEQFFGPGTRLTVL.

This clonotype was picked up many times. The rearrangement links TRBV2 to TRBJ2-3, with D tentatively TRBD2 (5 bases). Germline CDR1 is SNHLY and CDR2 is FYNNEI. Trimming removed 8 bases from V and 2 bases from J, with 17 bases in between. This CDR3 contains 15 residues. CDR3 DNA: TGTGCCAGCCGAAAGGACTCTTTTCCCACAGATACGCAGTATTTT. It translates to CASRKDSFPTDTQYF. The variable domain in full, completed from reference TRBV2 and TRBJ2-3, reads EPEVTQTPSHQVTQMGQEVILRCVPISNHLYFYWYRQILGQKVEFLVSFYNNEISEKSEIFDDQFSVERPDGSNFTLKIRSTKLEDSAMYFCASRKDSFPTDTQYFGPGTRLTVL.